This is a list of T cell receptor beta chains from one sample in a study of blood T cell repertoires in COVID-19. Using immunoSEQ multiplex PCR, the repertoire was profiled, and TCRdb retains in-frame clones only, with some absent. Of a few hundred thousand clones detected, 65% to 90% appear once; the ten largest clones hold roughly 7.2%. Sequenced: peripheral blood. The receptors were sampled from a woman in her sixties with COVID-19, enrolled during active disease. The conserved cysteine and the conserved F or W are not part of the CDR3 here. The order of the fields is J gene, V gene, CDR3 protein.

>TRBJ1-5|TRBV5-6
ASSFREGGRDQPQH
>TRBJ1-2|TRBV19
ASSAGTGGYGYT
>TRBJ2-7|TRBV6-5
ASSSPDRVYEQY
>TRBJ2-7|TRBV29-1
SVEENARRNYEQY
>TRBJ1-1|TRBV5-1
ASSLAPPPGTEAF
>TRBJ1-3|TRBV9
ASSEGGAYSGNTIY
>TRBJ1-2|TRBV30
AWSAGQVIRGYGYT
>TRBJ2-7|TRBV2
ASSSLRGSSYEQY
>TRBJ2-7|TRBV27
ASSLSIDWSYEQY
>TRBJ1-2|TRBV15
ATSRGGAALNYGYT
>TRBJ2-2|TRBV24-1
ATSDARGRAGELF
>TRBJ2-5|TRBV7-9
ASSLVAGGPSETQY
>TRBJ1-2|TRBV11-2
ASSLVGQGVGGYT
>TRBJ2-3|TRBV10-3
AISEVKLGGYTDTQY
>TRBJ2-3|TRBV2
AGNPRGHRGDTQY
>TRBJ1-4|TRBV7-9
ASSPVANEKLF
>TRBJ2-7|TRBV5-6
ASSLGQGALYEQY
>TRBJ1-2|TRBV19
ASSQDRAGYT
>TRBJ1-1|TRBV19
ASRRTGGHMNTEAF
>TRBJ2-7|TRBV18
ASSPTGTGGRYEQY
>TRBJ2-7|TRBV6-2/TRBV6-3
ASSYRARGPSSSYEQY
>TRBJ1-2|TRBV4-1
ASSRNTGVLNYGYT
>TRBJ1-3|TRBV4-3
ASSPSDRGHGNTIY
>TRBJ1-1|TRBV14
ASSQRGGVNTEAF
>TRBJ1-1|TRBV5-1
ASSSFPKPMNTEAF
>TRBJ2-7|TRBV5-6
ASSSGPQGPYEQY
>TRBJ1-2|TRBV6-1
ASSEDPGQIYGYT
>TRBJ2-3|TRBV6-5
ASSPRTDTDTQY
>TRBJ2-6|TRBV27
ASSPGTGDSGANVLT
>TRBJ2-7|TRBV29-1
SATGTSIYEQY
>TRBJ1-5|TRBV19
ASRTGGFNQPQH
>TRBJ2-7|TRBV7-6
ASSLEGGQPYEQY